In its sample, the clone carrying this TCR beta chain was seen a few times. Antigen specificity is unknown. MiXCR was run by TCRdb on the reads, yielding one entry per CDR3 protein. The sample shows fewer than 200,000 distinct CDR3 sequences, approximately 19% of them seen only once. The data derive from a study of T cell repertoires in cytomegalovirus infection. Study information: Public TCR beta signature analysis indicated the presence of both CMV infection and matching HLA type.

Germline V gene sequence: CDR1 DFQATT, CDR2 SNEGSKA (reference sequence). Trimming removed 3 bases from V and 5 bases from J; junction bases left unmatched: 6. CDR3 length: 14 residues. Study outcomes and limitations: In two of eight donors, the top clonotype was HLA-C-restricted CMV-specific. Cumulative frequency of public TCR beta families picked out carriers of CMV plus the relevant HLA.

The sample taken for sequencing was PBMCs. The receptor was derived from a human donor in good health (CMV status not recorded). Some clones in this sample may be carry-over from other donors' samples. The chain uses TRBV20-1 and TRBJ1-3; 8 nucleotides align to TRBD1. In nucleotides, the CDR3 is TGCAGTGCTAGTGACAGGGGAGTACGAAACACCATATATTTT. The encoded protein is CSASDRGVRNTIYF.